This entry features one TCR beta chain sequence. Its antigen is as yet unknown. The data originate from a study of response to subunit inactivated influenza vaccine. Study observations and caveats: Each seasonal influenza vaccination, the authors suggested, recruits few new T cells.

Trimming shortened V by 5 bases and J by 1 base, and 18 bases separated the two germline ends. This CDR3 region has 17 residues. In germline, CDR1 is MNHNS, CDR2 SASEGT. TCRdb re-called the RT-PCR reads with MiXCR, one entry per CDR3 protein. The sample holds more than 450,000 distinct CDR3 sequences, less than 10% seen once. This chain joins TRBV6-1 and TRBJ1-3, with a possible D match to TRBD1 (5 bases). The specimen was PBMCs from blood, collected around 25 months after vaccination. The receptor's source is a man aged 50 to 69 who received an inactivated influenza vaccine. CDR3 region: CASSPPEWGFSGNTIYF. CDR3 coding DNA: TGTGCCAGCAGTCCCCCCGAGTGGGGGTTTTCTGGAAACACCATATATTTT.